This is a list of T cell receptor beta chains from one sample in a study of cytomegalovirus exposure and HLA in healthy donors. TCRdb keeps only in-frame clones here, not all; method: immunoSEQ multiplex PCR. This table holds about 94,000 clones, 74% found once. Source material: PBMCs. These receptors all come from a young man in good health and CMV-seropositive. Both conserved end residues are part of each CDR3. D genes are given only for firm matches. The size of a clone is reported for some rows only, either as once, few or many, or as a class for expanded clones.

clone size | J gene | CDR3 length | V gene | D gene | CDR3 DNA | CDR3 protein
NA | TRBJ1-1 | 13 | TRBV19 | NA | TGTGCCTGTTCCGGAGGATTGGACACTGAAGCTTTCTTT | CACSGGLDTEAFF
NA | TRBJ2-1 | 14 | TRBV15 | NA | TGTGCCACCAGCAGAGATCAAGCTAACAATGAGCAGTTCTTC | CATSRDQANNEQFF
NA | TRBJ2-7 | 15 | TRBV5-1 | TRBD2 | TGCGCCAGCAGCTTGGCAGGTAGCGGGAGGGACGAGCAGTACTTC | CASSLAGSGRDEQYF
few | TRBJ1-4 | 19 | TRBV15 | NA | TGTGCCACCAGCAGGGTCTTGAGAACGATGCGCTCCCATGGTGAAAAACTGTTTTTT | CATSRVLRTMRSHGEKLFF
NA | TRBJ1-2 | 14 | TRBV2 | NA | TGTGCCAGCAAAGAAGGTTCGGCGGTCTGGGGCTACACCTTC | CASKEGSAVWGYTF
NA | TRBJ1-1 | 13 | TRBV19 | TRBD1 | TGTGCCAGTAGTATCCCCGGGACAGGGAAAGCTTTCTTT | CASSIPGTGKAFF
NA | TRBJ2-2 | 15 | TRBV7-6 | NA | TGTGCCAGCAGCTCACTCAGGGGTCGCACCGGGGAGCTGTTTTTT | CASSSLRGRTGELFF
NA | TRBJ2-5 | 15 | TRBV4-1 | TRBD1 | TGCGCCAGCAGCCTCGGACCGGGACAGGGAAAGACCCAGTACTTC | CASSLGPGQGKTQYF
NA | TRBJ2-1 | 10 | TRBV25-1 | NA | TGTGCCAGCCGAGGCTACGAGCAGTTCTTC | CASRGYEQFF
NA | TRBJ2-3 | 17 | TRBV7-6 | NA | TGTGCCAGCAGCTTCCCCCCGGACAGTCGGAGCACAGATACGCAGTATTTT | CASSFPPDSRSTDTQYF
NA | TRBJ2-1 | 15 | TRBV14 | TRBD2 | TGTGCCAGCAGCCTTCCAGCGGGAGGCCACAATGAGCAGTTCTTC | CASSLPAGGHNEQFF
NA | TRBJ2-2 | 15 | TRBV7-2 | TRBD2 | TGTGCCAGCAGCTTAGAGGGAGGGGTCCCCGGGGAGCTGTTTTTT | CASSLEGGVPGELFF
NA | TRBJ1-1 | 13 | TRBV2 | NA | TGTGCCAGCAGTGAAGGGCCCAACACTGAAGCTTTCTTT | CASSEGPNTEAFF
NA | TRBJ2-1 | 11 | TRBV30 | NA | TGTGCCTGGCGCCTCTCCGCGGAGCAGTTCTTC | CAWRLSAEQFF
NA | TRBJ1-1 | 17 | TRBV4-3 | TRBD1 | TGCGCCAGCAGCCTCACACAGGGGGCGCAGCGTTCCACTGAAGCTTTCTTT | CASSLTQGAQRSTEAFF
NA | TRBJ2-3 | 13 | TRBV5-1 | NA | TGCGCCAGCAGCTTCAGGGTGGCAGATACGCAGTATTTT | CASSFRVADTQYF
NA | TRBJ2-7 | 14 | TRBV27 | TRBD2 | TGTGCCAGCAGTCTTCTAGCGGGAGCCTACGAGCAGTACTTC | CASSLLAGAYEQYF
few | TRBJ2-7 | 14 | TRBV19 | NA | TGTGCCAGTAAATTAGGTAGCCCTCCCTACGAGCAGTACTTC | CASKLGSPPYEQYF
NA | TRBJ2-6 | 16 | TRBV10-3 | TRBD2 | TGTGCCGTCGGGACTAGCGGGAGGAGCAAGGCCAACGTCCTGACTTTC | CAVGTSGRSKANVLTF
NA | TRBJ1-1 | 14 | TRBV2 | TRBD1 | TGTGCCAGCAGTGAAATACAGGGGGGCACTGAAGCTTTCTTT | CASSEIQGGTEAFF
NA | TRBJ2-2 | 14 | TRBV30 | NA | TGTGCCTCCAGCGGGCGGTTGTCGGCCGGGGAGCTGTTTTTT | CASSGRLSAGELFF
NA | TRBJ1-6 | 15 | TRBV11-2 | NA | TGTGCCAGCAGCCACGAACCAGGGTCTAAGACACCCCTCCACTTT | CASSHEPGSKTPLHF
few | TRBJ2-7 | 13 | TRBV19 | TRBD2 | TGTGCCAGTAGTAGACTAGCGGGCTACGAGCAGTACTTC | CASSRLAGYEQYF
few | TRBJ1-4 | 13 | TRBV5-4 | NA | TGTGCCAGCAGCTTGGAGTCGGATGAAAAACTGTTTTTT | CASSLESDEKLFF
few | TRBJ2-2 | 17 | TRBV4-1 | NA | TGCGCCAGCAGCCAAGGAGGCCGGCCAACGAACACCGGGGAGCTGTTTTTT | CASSQGGRPTNTGELFF
NA | TRBJ1-5 | 12 | TRBV9 | NA | TGTGCCAGTCCCCTGGAGGATCAGCCCCAGCATTTT | CASPLEDQPQHF
NA | TRBJ2-7 | 15 | TRBV9 | TRBD1 | TGTGCCAGCAGCGTCTCAGGGGGCGCGATCTACGAGCAGTACTTC | CASSVSGGAIYEQYF
NA | TRBJ2-5 | 14 | TRBV2 | NA | TGTGCCAGCAGTCCCGACTACCAGCAAGAGACCCAGTACTTC | CASSPDYQQETQYF
once | TRBJ2-1 | 15 | TRBV7-9 | NA | TGTGCCAGCAGCTTAAAGTCGAGCTCCTACAATGAGCAGTTCTTC | CASSLKSSSYNEQFF
NA | TRBJ1-1 | 13 | TRBV18 | NA | TGTGCCAGCTCACCCGTCGGGGGCACTGAAGCTTTCTTT | CASSPVGGTEAFF
once | TRBJ1-3 | 15 | TRBV28 | NA | TGTGCCAGCAGTAACAGACCTATCTCTGGAAACACCATATATTTT | CASSNRPISGNTIYF
NA | TRBJ1-2 | 14 | TRBV7-9 | NA | TGTGCCAGCAGCTTGGTCGGGGGGCTTTATGGCTACACCTTC | CASSLVGGLYGYTF
NA | TRBJ1-5 | 14 | TRBV5-1 | TRBD1 | TGCGCCAGCAGCCCGGGACAGACCAGGCAGCCCCAGCATTTT | CASSPGQTRQPQHF
NA | TRBJ2-1 | 16 | TRBV2 | TRBD2 | TGTGCCAGCAGTGAACCTAGCGGGGAGGCCTACAATGAGCAGTTCTTC | CASSEPSGEAYNEQFF
NA | TRBJ2-1 | 12 | TRBV6-5 | TRBD1 | TGTGCCAGCAGGGCCGGGACAGGGCAGCAGTTCTTC | CASRAGTGQQFF
NA | TRBJ2-3 | 13 | TRBV7-9 | NA | TGTGCCAGCAGACTCCGGGAGACGGATACGCAGTATTTT | CASRLRETDTQYF
NA | TRBJ2-3 | 17 | TRBV28 | NA | TGTGCCAGCAGTTTCCGGGGGGCAGGGCTCAGCACAGATACGCAGTATTTT | CASSFRGAGLSTDTQYF
NA | TRBJ2-7 | 12 | TRBV6-5 | TRBD1 | TGTGCCAGCAACGGACAGGGGTACGAGCAGTACTTC | CASNGQGYEQYF
NA | TRBJ2-6 | 18 | TRBV2 | NA | TGTGCCAGCAGTGCCCAGGGCAGGGAATTATCTGGGGCCAACGTCCTGACTTTC | CASSAQGRELSGANVLTF
NA | TRBJ1-2 | 16 | TRBV6-5 | TRBD1 | TGTGCCAGCAGTTTGAGGACAGGGGATTCAGGCTATGGCTACACCTTC | CASSLRTGDSGYGYTF
NA | TRBJ2-1 | 15 | TRBV2 | TRBD1 | TGTGCCAGCAGTGAAGAGGACAGGGGACACAATGAGCAGTTCTTC | CASSEEDRGHNEQFF
NA | TRBJ2-2 | 15 | TRBV6-1 | NA | TGTGCCAGCACCTACGCAGCGCGGGACACCGGGGAGCTGTTTTTT | CASTYAARDTGELFF
NA | TRBJ2-2 | 17 | TRBV28 | TRBD2 | TGTGCCAGCAGTTGGGGACTAGCGGACATTGGGAAGGGGGAGCTGTTTTTT | CASSWGLADIGKGELFF
few | TRBJ1-1 | 15 | TRBV4-1 | TRBD1 | TGCGCCAGCAGCCAAACGGGAATGGACAGGTCCGAAGCTTTCTTT | CASSQTGMDRSEAFF
once | TRBJ2-3 | 14 | TRBV4-2 | NA | TGTGCCAGCAGACGGACACCCGACACAGATACGCAGTATTTT | CASRRTPDTDTQYF
NA | TRBJ2-7 | 15 | TRBV4-3 | NA | TGCGCCAGCAGCCAAGATAGTAGCACTTCCTACGAGCAGTACTTC | CASSQDSSTSYEQYF
once | TRBJ2-5 | 14 | TRBV5-6 | TRBD1 | TGTGCCAGCAGCTTGGGACAGGGGGCAAAGACCCAGTACTTC | CASSLGQGAKTQYF
few | TRBJ1-3 | 16 | TRBV2 | TRBD1 | TGTGCCAGCAGGAGGGGACAGGCTGTCTCTGGAAACACCATATATTTT | CASRRGQAVSGNTIYF
NA | TRBJ2-3 | 16 | TRBV5-1 | TRBD2 | TGCGCCAGCAGCCCTATACTAGCGGGGGAAGGAGATACGCAGTATTTT | CASSPILAGEGDTQYF
few | TRBJ2-1 | 21 | TRBV10-2 | TRBD2 | TGCGCCAGCAGTGAGTATTGGCAGTGGCTAGCGGGGGACAGCTCCTACAATGAGCAGTTCTTC | CASSEYWQWLAGDSSYNEQFF
once | TRBJ2-3 | 15 | TRBV9 | NA | TGTGCCAGCAGCAGATCCGGGGGGCCCGCAGATACGCAGTATTTT | CASSRSGGPADTQYF
NA | TRBJ1-5 | 14 | TRBV28 | NA | TGTGCCAGCAGTTTTGGGGGGATTAATCAGCCCCAGCATTTT | CASSFGGINQPQHF
NA | TRBJ2-7 | 16 | TRBV7-9 | TRBD1 | TGTGCCAGCAGCTTAACAGGGGCACCTCCCCCCTACGAGCAGTACTTC | CASSLTGAPPPYEQYF